Given below is one T cell receptor (beta chain) in context. Antigen: not known. Distinct nucleotide sequences in the sample also encode this CDR3. This entry comes from a study of T cell responses to AZD1222 COVID-19 vaccine. The V end lost 0 bases, the J end lost 5 bases, and 2 bases lay between the germline ends. The V gene's germline CDR1 is MNHEY and CDR2 SVGAGI. The CDR3 covers 11 residues. Assay used: immunoSEQ multiplex PCR; TCRdb lists only in-frame clones, some missing. The sample gives more than 120,000 clones, approximately 89% of which show up once; under 2% is in the top ten. Study-level findings and limits: Breadth and depth of Spike-specific TCRs rose after two AZD1222 doses.

The TCR was taken from an adult who received the AZD1222 COVID-19 vaccine. Here the sequenced sample was peripheral blood, taken 28 days after the second AZD1222 dose. V usage is TRBV6-5 and J usage is TRBJ2-7; D call uncertain. CDR3 in amino acids: CASSYSNEQYF. The CDR3 DNA reads TGTGCCAGCAGTTACTCGAACGAGCAGTACTTC.